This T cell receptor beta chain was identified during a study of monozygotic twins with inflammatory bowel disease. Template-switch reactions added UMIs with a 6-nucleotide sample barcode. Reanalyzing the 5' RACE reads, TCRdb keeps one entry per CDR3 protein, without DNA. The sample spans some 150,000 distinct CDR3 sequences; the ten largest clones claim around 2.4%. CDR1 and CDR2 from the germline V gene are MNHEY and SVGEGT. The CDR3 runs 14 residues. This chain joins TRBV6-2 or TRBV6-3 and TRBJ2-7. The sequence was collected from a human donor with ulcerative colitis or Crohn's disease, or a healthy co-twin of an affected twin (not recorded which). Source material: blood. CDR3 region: CASSYGGTPLEQYF.